Presented here are 21 T cell receptor beta chains from one specimen sequenced in a study of blood T cell repertoires in COVID-19. TCRdb's table, derived via immunoSEQ multiplex PCR, lists solely in-frame clones and lacks some. In the table there are just under 150,000 clones, about 92% of which are singletons. Sequences were obtained from peripheral blood. These receptors all stem from a human donor in a cohort sampled during active COVID-19.

This CDR3 reads CASSLEGQGQGYGYTF. The CDR3 region has the DNA TGTGCCAGCAGCTTGGAGGGGCAGGGACAAGGGTATGGCTACACCTTC. The rearrangement uses TRBV5-6 and TRBJ1-2, with D possibly TRBD1 on 6 matching bases. Trimming removed 0 bases at V and 5 bases at J, with 17 bases between. This CDR3 is 16 amino acids long. Germline values: CDR1 SGHDT, CDR2 YYEEEE.

In this sample, this clone turned up a few times. The chain recombines TRBV29-1 with TRBJ1-2; D remains ambiguous. The CDR3 is made up of 12 amino acids. Trimming pared 1 base from V and 6 bases from J, leaving 9 bases between. CDR1 and CDR2 (germline): SQVTM, ANQGSEA. The CDR3 DNA sequence: TGCAGCGTTGAAGGGCTGACTAATGGCTACACCTTC. This codes for CSVEGLTNGYTF.

J is TRBJ1-2 and V is TRBV28; 8 nucleotides match TRBD1. The germline V gene encodes CDR1 MDHEN and CDR2 SYDVKM. The CDR3 runs to 14 residues. Germline trimming cut 4 bases from V and 6 bases from J; bases unmatched to any gene: 7. CDR3 in DNA: TGTGCCAGCAGTTCAGGGGGCGCGTATAATGGCTACACCTTC. Protein: CASSSGGAYNGYTF.

The chain uses TRBV4-3 and TRBJ2-7, with D maybe TRBD1 (7 bases). V lost 0 bases and J 0 bases, leaving 18 bases between the germline ends. This CDR3 region has 18 residues. Germline V gene sequence: CDR1 LGHNA, CDR2 YSLEER. CDR3 sequence reads: CASSQDRGDRLSSYEQYF. CDR3 nucleotides: TGCGCCAGCAGCCAAGATAGGGGGGACAGACTAAGCTCCTACGAGCAGTACTTC.

The table lists this clone with a few counts. V is TRBV20-1 and J is TRBJ2-7; D might be TRBD1 (5 bases). Germline CDR1 and CDR2: DFQATT and SNEGSKA (reference sequence). CDR3 size: 11 residues. The V gene lost 4 bases and the J gene lost 4 bases, with 8 bases spanning the gap. CDR3 region: CSATTAYEQYF. CDR3 coding DNA: TGCAGTGCTACGACAGCGTACGAGCAGTACTTC.

The chain employs TRBV19 and TRBJ1-6; 8 nucleotides match TRBD1. V lost 7 bases and J lost 5; bases outside the gene matches: 4. CDR3 length: 14 amino acids. Per the germline V gene, CDR1 is LNHDA and CDR2 is SQIVND (reference sequence). As DNA, the CDR3 is TGTGCCAGTACCCCGGGACAGGATAATTCACCCCTCCACTTT. Translating it yields CASTPGQDNSPLHF.

The chain combines TRBV10-3 with TRBJ2-2; D may be TRBD1 (6 bases). Per germline, CDR1 ENHRY and CDR2 SYGVKD. The CDR3 has 13 amino acids. V was pared by 6 bases and J by 3 bases, with 8 bases between. CDR3 nucleotides: TGTGCCATCAGACAGGGTGACACCGGGGAGCTGTTTTTT. It is translated as CAIRQGDTGELFF.

This clone was seen a single time. V gene TRBV7-9 combines with J gene TRBJ2-3, with 8 bases that match TRBD2. CDR1 and CDR2 from the germline V gene are SEHNR and FQNEAQ (reference sequence). The ends lost 5 bases at V and 2 bases at J; junction bases unmatched: 12. The CDR3 consists of 17 residues. Written as DNA, the CDR3 is TGTGCCAGCAGCCAGACCCGGGGTAGCGGGGTCACAGATACGCAGTATTTT. Translation gives CASSQTRGSGVTDTQYF.

The V call is TRBV7-2, the J call TRBJ1-5; no clear D. The CDR3 covers 16 residues. The germline gives CDR1 SGHTA, CDR2 FQGNSA. Trimming pared 5 bases from V and 3 bases from J, leaving 17 bases between. The chain's CDR3 is CASSQKSGSSNQPQHF. Here the CDR3 DNA reads TGTGCCAGCAGCCAGAAATCCGGGTCCTCCAATCAGCCCCAGCATTTT.

In its sample, this clone was seen once. This chain joins TRBV5-6 and TRBJ1-6; D unresolved. The CDR3 consists of 16 residues. V shed 4 bases and J shed 10 bases, with 21 bases lying between them. Germline V gene lookup returns CDR1 SGHDT and CDR2 YYEEEE. CDR3 residues: CASSPPGARERSPLHF. The CDR3 DNA sequence: TGTGCCAGCAGCCCTCCGGGTGCGCGAGAAAGATCACCCCTCCACTTT.

J is TRBJ2-7 and V is TRBV5-1; 7 bases line up with TRBD1. The CDR3 has 13 residues. CDR1 is SGHRS, CDR2 YFSETQ, per germline. V gave up 3 bases and J gave up 7 bases; unmatched junction bases: 7. CDR3 amino acids: CASSYQGDMEQYF. The CDR3 DNA follows: TGCGCCAGCAGCTACCAGGGGGATATGGAGCAGTACTTC.

The chain joins TRBV29-1 to TRBJ1-4; 9 bases are shared with TRBD1. The CDR3 totals 13 residues. Germline CDR1 SQVTM, CDR2 ANQGSEA. V shed 4 bases and J 4 bases; nucleotides not matched to a gene: 1. CDR3 nucleotides: TGCAGCGTTGCGACAGGGGGTAATGAAAAACTGTTTTTT. The encoded protein is CSVATGGNEKLFF.

The genes are TRBV2 and TRBJ2-2, with 7 bases lining up with TRBD1. The CDR3 sequence is 18 residues long. V was clipped by 7 bases and J by 0 bases; unmatched bases: 14. CDR1 is SNHLY and CDR2 is FYNNEI in the germline V gene. In nucleotides, the CDR3 is TGTGCCAGCACCGGCCCGGGCAGGGGGATTTCGAACACCGGGGAGCTGTTTTTT. It translates to CASTGPGRGISNTGELFF.

V gene TRBV21-1 combines with J gene TRBJ2-2; TRBD1, as called in the table, went unchecked against the DNA. TRBV21-1 constitutes a pseudogene. This CDR3 region has 20 residues. The CDR3 DNA reads as TGTGCCAGCAGCAAAGTCGGGACAGGGTTTTTACCTGCCTACACCGGGGAGCTGTTTTTT. Translating it yields CASSKVGTGFLPAYTGELFF.

This rearrangement joins TRBV3-1 (or the pseudogene TRBV3-2) to TRBJ2-5; 11 bases align to TRBD2. Germline CDR1 LGHDT, CDR2 YNNKEL (reference sequence). The length of the CDR3 is 19 residues. V shed 4 bases and J 1 base; nucleotides not matched to a gene: 14. In nucleotides, the CDR3 is TGTGCCAGCAGCCCTCCCATGTGGGGCGGGACTAGCGGCCAAGAGACCCAGTACTTC. It translates to CASSPPMWGGTSGQETQYF.

The chain is built from TRBV2 and TRBJ2-7, with TRBD1 identical over 8 bases. This CDR3 is built from 14 residues. With 7 bases clipped from V and 2 bases from J, the junction kept 7 bases outside the gene matches. Germline assignment: CDR1 SNHLY and CDR2 FYNNEI. Here the CDR3 reads CASNEQGGAYEQYF. The CDR3 DNA sequence: TGTGCCAGCAACGAACAGGGGGGTGCCTACGAGCAGTACTTC.

The chain links TRBV9 to TRBJ2-3; 7 nucleotides line up with TRBD2. V shed 3 bases and J 1 base; nucleotides not matched to a gene: 5. The CDR3 length is 15 residues. Germline V gene sequence: CDR1 SGDLS, CDR2 YYNGEE. The CDR3 DNA reads as TGTGCCAGCAGCGCGACTAGCCAGGGCACAGATACGCAGTATTTT. Protein: CASSATSQGTDTQYF.

The chain is built from TRBV4-2 and TRBJ2-5; D possibly corresponds to TRBD2 (6 bases). V lost 0 bases and J lost 4, with 12 bases in between. There are 15 residues in the CDR3. Looked up from germline, CDR1 is LGHNA and CDR2 is YNFKEQ. The DNA of the CDR3 is TGTGCCAGCAGCCAAGATCTGGGGGGAGGAGAGACCCAGTACTTC. This codes for CASSQDLGGGETQYF.

The CDR3 nucleotides read TGTGCCAGCAGTTTACGACTTAGAGGAGAGACCCAGTACTTC. Translating gives CASSLRLRGETQYF. This rearrangement joins TRBV27 to TRBJ2-5, with D unclear. V was trimmed by 2 bases and J by 4 bases, leaving 11 bases between them. CDR1 is MNHEY and CDR2 is SMNVEV in the germline V gene (reference sequence). CDR3 length: 14 residues.

CDR3 loop: CASSPRYPNTIYF. The CDR3 DNA reads as TGTGCCAGTAGCCCGAGGTACCCAAACACCATATATTTT. The chain employs TRBV19 and TRBJ1-3, with D hard to call. CDR1 and CDR2 (germline): LNHDA, SQIVND (reference sequence). Trimming left V 6 bases short and J 6 bases short, with 12 bases between. This CDR3 has 13 residues. Complete variable domain (other parts from reference TRBV19 and TRBJ1-3): DGGITQSPKYLFRKEGQNVTLSCEQNLNHDAMYWYRQDPGQGLRLIYYSQIVNDFQKGDIAEGYSVSREKKESFPLTVTSAQKNPTAFYLCASSPRYPNTIYFGEGSWLTVV.

The rearrangement joins TRBV5-1 to TRBJ1-1; 11 nucleotides agree with TRBD1. Germline V lookup: CDR1 SGHRS, CDR2 YFSETQ. V shed 4 bases, J shed 0 bases, and the junction held 8 bases outside the gene matches. The CDR3 runs to 17 residues. In nucleotides, the CDR3 is TGCGCCAGCAGCCCGGACAGGGGGCCGTTAATGAACACTGAAGCTTTCTTT. Its translation is CASSPDRGPLMNTEAFF.